This T cell receptor (beta chain) was recorded in a study of T cells after yellow fever vaccination. Study-wide results and limits: The study found a weaker secondary response that peaked faster, day 5 versus 15.

This clonotype was picked up many times. Its cognate antigen is unknown. From the 5' RACE reads, TCRdb called clonotypes with MiXCR, one entry per CDR3 protein. The repertoire holds around 320,000 distinct CDR3 sequences, with approximately 4.3% as singletons. Germline CDR1 KGHSH, CDR2 LQKENI. Trimming removed 3 bases from V and 0 bases from J, with 12 bases in between. This CDR3 is built from 16 residues. The sequenced sample was PBMCs, obtained 15 days after the yellow fever booster vaccination. This receptor was obtained from a man between 18 and 35 years old who received the YFV17D yellow fever vaccine. The chain combines TRBV18 with TRBJ1-5; D remains unclear. CDR3 loop: CASSPSGRYSNQPQHF. In nucleotides, the CDR3 is TGTGCCAGCTCACCCTCCGGACGGTATAGCAATCAGCCCCAGCATTTT.